Each of the 4 T cell receptor beta chains below was sequenced from the same sample in a study of blood T cell repertoires in COVID-19. Sequenced by immunoSEQ multiplex PCR; TCRdb stores in-frame clones only, minus some. Of approximately 150,000 clones in the sample, around four fifths were seen once. What was sequenced was PBMCs or T cells enriched from blood (not recorded which). The receptor set was obtained from a woman between 40 and 55 years old who had recovered from COVID-19.

This clone was seen more than once but under ten times. The gene calls are TRBV29-1 and TRBJ1-1, with TRBD1 as a possible D gene (5 bases). Germline CDR1 and CDR2: SQVTM and ANQGSEA. The CDR3 spans 12 residues. V dropped 7 bases and J dropped 1 base, with 10 bases sitting between them. Here the CDR3 reads CSGYTGNTEAFF. The CDR3 DNA sequence: TGCAGCGGCTACACAGGGAACACTGAAGCTTTCTTT.

The CDR3 region has the DNA TGTGCCAGCAGTGACCGACGCCAGGGAGGGTACGAGCAGTACTTC. It yields the protein CASSDRRQGGYEQYF. The chain couples TRBV2 to TRBJ2-7, with 7 bases identical to TRBD2. J was trimmed by 4 bases and V by 3 bases; bases with no gene match: 9. Germline lookup yields CDR1 SNHLY and CDR2 FYNNEI. The CDR3 spans 15 residues.

The chain employs TRBV2 and TRBJ2-7, with TRBD1 identical over 7 bases. The CDR3 length is 13 residues. The V and J ends lost 7 bases and 3 bases, in that order; junction bases with no gene match: 6. Germline-derived CDR1 and CDR2 are SNHLY and FYNNEI. In DNA, the CDR3 is TGTGCCAGCACCCGGGACAGAATCTACGAGCAGTACTTC. Its translation: CASTRDRIYEQYF. The full variable domain, in which reference TRBV2 and TRBJ2-7 provide the parts outside the CDR3, is EPEVTQTPSHQVTQMGQEVILRCVPISNHLYFYWYRQILGQKVEFLVSFYNNEISEKSEIFDDQFSVERPDGSNFTLKIRSTKLEDSAMYFCASTRDRIYEQYFGPGTRLTVT.

The CDR3 DNA reads TGTGCCAGTAGTTTGCAGGGGACCTTGAACACTGAAGCTTTCTTT. Translated, it gives CASSLQGTLNTEAFF. The chain carries TRBV19 and TRBJ1-1; weak D call: TRBD1 (6 bases). CDR3 length: 15 amino acids. Germline V CDR1 and CDR2: LNHDA, SQIVND (reference sequence). Trimming removed 5 bases at V and 0 bases at J, with 13 bases between.